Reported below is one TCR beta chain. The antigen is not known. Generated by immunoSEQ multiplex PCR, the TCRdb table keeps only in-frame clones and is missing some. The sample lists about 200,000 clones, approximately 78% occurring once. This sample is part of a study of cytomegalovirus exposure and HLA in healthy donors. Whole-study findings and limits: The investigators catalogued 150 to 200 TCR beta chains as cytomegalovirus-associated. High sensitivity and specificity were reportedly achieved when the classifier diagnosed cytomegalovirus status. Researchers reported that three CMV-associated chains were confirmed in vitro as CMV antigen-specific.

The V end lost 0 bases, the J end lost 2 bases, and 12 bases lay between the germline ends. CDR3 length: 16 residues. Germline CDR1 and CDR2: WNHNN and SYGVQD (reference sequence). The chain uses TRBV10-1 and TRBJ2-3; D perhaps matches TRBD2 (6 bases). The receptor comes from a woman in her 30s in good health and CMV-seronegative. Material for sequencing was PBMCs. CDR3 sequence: CASSESPAGYTDTQYF. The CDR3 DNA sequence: TGCGCCAGCAGTGAGTCGCCAGCGGGCTACACAGATACGCAGTATTTT.